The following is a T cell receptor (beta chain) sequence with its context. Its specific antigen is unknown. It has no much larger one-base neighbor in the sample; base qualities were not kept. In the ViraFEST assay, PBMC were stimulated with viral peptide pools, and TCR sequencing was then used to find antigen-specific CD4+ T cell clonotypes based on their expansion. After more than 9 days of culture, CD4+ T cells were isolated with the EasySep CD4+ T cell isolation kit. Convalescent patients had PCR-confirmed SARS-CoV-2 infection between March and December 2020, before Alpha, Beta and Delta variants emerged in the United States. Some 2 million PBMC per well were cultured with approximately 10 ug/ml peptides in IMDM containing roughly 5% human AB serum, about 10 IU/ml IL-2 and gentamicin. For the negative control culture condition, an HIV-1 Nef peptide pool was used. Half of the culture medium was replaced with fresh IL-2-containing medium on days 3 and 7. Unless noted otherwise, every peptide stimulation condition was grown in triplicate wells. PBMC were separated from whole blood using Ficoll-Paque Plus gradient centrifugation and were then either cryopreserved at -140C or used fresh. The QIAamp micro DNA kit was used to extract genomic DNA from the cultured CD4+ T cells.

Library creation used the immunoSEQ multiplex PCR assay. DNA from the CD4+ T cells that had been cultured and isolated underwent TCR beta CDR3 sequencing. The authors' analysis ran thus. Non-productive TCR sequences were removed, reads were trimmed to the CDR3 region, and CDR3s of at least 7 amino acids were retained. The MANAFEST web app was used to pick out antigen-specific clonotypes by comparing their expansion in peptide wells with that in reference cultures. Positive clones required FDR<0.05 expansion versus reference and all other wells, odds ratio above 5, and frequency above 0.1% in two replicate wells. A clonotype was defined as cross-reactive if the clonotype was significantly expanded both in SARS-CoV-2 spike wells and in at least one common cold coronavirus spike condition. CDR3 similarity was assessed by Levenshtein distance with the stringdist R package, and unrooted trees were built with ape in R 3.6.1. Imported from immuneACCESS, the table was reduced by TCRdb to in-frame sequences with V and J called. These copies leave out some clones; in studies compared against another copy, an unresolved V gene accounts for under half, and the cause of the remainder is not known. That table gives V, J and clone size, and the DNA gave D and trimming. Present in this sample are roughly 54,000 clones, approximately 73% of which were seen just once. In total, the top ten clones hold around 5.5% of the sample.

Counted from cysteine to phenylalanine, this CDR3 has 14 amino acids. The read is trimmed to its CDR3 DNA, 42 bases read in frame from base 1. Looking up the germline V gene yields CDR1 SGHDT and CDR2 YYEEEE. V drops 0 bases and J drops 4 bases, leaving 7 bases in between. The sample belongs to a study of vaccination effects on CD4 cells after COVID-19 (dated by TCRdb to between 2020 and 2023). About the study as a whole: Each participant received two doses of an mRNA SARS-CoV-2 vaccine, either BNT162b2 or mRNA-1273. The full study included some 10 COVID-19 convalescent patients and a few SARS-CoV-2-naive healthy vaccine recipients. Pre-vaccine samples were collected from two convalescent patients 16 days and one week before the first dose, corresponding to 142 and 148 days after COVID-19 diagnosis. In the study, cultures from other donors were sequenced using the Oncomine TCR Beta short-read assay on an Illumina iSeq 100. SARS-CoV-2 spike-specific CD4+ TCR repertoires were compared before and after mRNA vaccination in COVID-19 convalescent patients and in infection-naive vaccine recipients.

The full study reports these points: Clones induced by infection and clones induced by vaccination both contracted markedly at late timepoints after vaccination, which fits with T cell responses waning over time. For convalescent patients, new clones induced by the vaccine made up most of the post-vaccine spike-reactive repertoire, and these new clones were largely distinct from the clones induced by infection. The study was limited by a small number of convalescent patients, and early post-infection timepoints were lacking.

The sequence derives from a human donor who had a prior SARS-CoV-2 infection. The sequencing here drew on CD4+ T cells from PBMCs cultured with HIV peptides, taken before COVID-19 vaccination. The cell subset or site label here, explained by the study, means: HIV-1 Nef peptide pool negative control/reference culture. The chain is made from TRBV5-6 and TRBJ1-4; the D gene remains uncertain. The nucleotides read TGTGCCAGCAGCTTGGGGCAGGTTAATGAAAAACTGTTTTTT. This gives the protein CASSLGQVNEKLFF.